The entry that follows covers one T cell receptor (beta chain) sequence. The antigen is unknown. V lost 0 bases and J lost 2, with 10 bases in between. The CDR3 spans 15 residues. CDR1 MNHEY and CDR2 SVGAGI come from the germline V gene. This specimen comes from a study of cytomegalovirus exposure and HLA in healthy donors. Findings of the study overall: Within an earlier analysis, most TCR beta V segments proved productive either about 87% or about 30% of the time. The classifier reportedly diagnosed cytomegalovirus status with high sensitivity and specificity. Highly shared sequence variants in one cluster were likely a sequencing artifact. The HLA-A and HLA-B alleles of most subjects were reportedly predicted accurately from TCR beta sequences.

PCR primers comprised 60 Vbeta and 13 Jbeta primers. Clones were sequenced by immunoSEQ multiplex PCR, and TCRdb holds only the in-frame ones, with some missing. The profile shows 150,000 to 200,000 clones, roughly 73% of them singletons. What was sequenced was PBMCs. The rearrangement joins TRBV6-5 to TRBJ1-1; D is uncertain. This clonotype was sampled from a woman aged 25 to 39 in good health and CMV-seronegative. Here the CDR3 DNA reads TGTGCCAGCAGTTACTCCGGGGTCATAAACACTGAAGCTTTCTTT. It encodes CASSYSGVINTEAFF.